A selection of T cell receptor beta chains follows, all from one sample in a study of post-analysis software for immune sequencing data. TCRdb used MiXCR to reprocess the PCR reads, holding one entry per CDR3 protein. The sample lists about 760,000 distinct CDR3 sequences, just under 30% occurring once. Material: blood. The source of these receptors is a girl aged 10-17 years with multiple sclerosis. Each CDR3 is given with its conserved first and last residue. D genes are given only for firm matches. Rows may omit the clone size; those that give it use once, few, many or a size class.

V	J	size	D	DNA	CDR3
TRBV5-1	TRBJ2-5	few	-	TGCGCCAGCAGAATCAAAGAGACCCAGTACTTC	CASRIKETQYF
TRBV28	TRBJ1-1	few	TRBD1	TGTGCCAGCAGCTTCCAGTGGACAGGGAACACTGAAGCTTTCTTT	CASSFQWTGNTEAFF
TRBV2	TRBJ1-5	-	-	TGTGCCAGCAGTGAGGGAACTCAGCCCCAGCATTTT	CASSEGTQPQHF
TRBV6-1	TRBJ2-1	-	TRBD1	TGTGCCAGCAGGAACCGGGACAGGACCTACAATGAGCAGTTCTTC	CASRNRDRTYNEQFF
TRBV7-8	TRBJ2-3	-	-	TGTGCCAGCAGTCAAGGGATGGGGGGCCTGACAGATACGCAGTATTTT	CASSQGMGGLTDTQYF
TRBV7-9	TRBJ2-1	few	TRBD1	TGTGCCAGCAGCTTAAACCCCCAGACAGACAGGGGCGAGCAGTTCTTC	CASSLNPQTDRGEQFF
TRBV20-1	TRBJ2-7	many	-	TGCAGTGCTAGTGGCCAGAGCTACGAGCAGTACTTC	CSASGQSYEQYF
TRBV25-1	TRBJ2-3	-	-	TGTGCCAGCAGTGCCCGGACTAGCACAGATACGCAGTATTTT	CASSARTSTDTQYF
TRBV7-2	TRBJ1-6	-	-	TGTGCCAGCAGCTTAGGTGCCCGGGAATCACCCCTCCACTTT	CASSLGARESPLHF
TRBV5-1	TRBJ2-1	-	TRBD1	TGCGCCAGCAGCTTGGGGACTGACAGGGGGCGGAATGAGCAGTTCTTC	CASSLGTDRGRNEQFF